The 10 T cell receptor beta chains below come from one sample, sequenced in a study of cytomegalovirus exposure and HLA in healthy donors. The PCR employed 60 Vbeta primers together with 13 Jbeta primers. Generated by immunoSEQ multiplex PCR, the TCRdb table keeps only in-frame clones and is missing some. The sample has about 180,000 clones, 84% seen once. The specimen sequenced was PBMCs. These receptors came from a man aged 30 to 39 in good health and CMV-seronegative.

The J gene is TRBJ2-1, the V gene TRBV19, with 12 nucleotides matching TRBD1. V gave up 0 bases and J gave up 9 bases; unmatched junction bases: 6. The CDR3 sequence is 16 residues long. Per the germline V gene, CDR1 is LNHDA and CDR2 is SQIVND (reference sequence). CDR3 nucleotides: TGTGCCAGTAGTATAGAAAGGGGACAGGGGGCGGGTGAGCAGTTCTTC. Residues: CASSIERGQGAGEQFF.

This clone was seen once. As DNA, the CDR3 is TGCGCCAGCAGCGTTGACAGAGACACTGAAGCTTTCTTT. Its translation is CASSVDRDTEAFF. This sequence joins TRBV5-1 and TRBJ1-1; tentative D call: TRBD1 (5 bases). The CDR3 is made up of 13 amino acids. The germline CDR1 and CDR2 sequences are SGHRS and YFSETQ. V lost 4 bases and J lost 3, with 10 bases in between.

The chain employs TRBV27 and TRBJ1-6; 7 bases are shared with TRBD1. Germline lookup yields CDR1 MNHEY and CDR2 SMNVEV (reference sequence). V gave up 6 bases and J gave up 7 bases; unmatched junction bases: 6. This CDR3 has 14 amino acids. CDR3 in DNA: TGTGCCAGCAGCTATCGGACAGGCAATTCACCCCTCCACTTT. Amino acid sequence: CASSYRTGNSPLHF.

This chain links TRBV5-4 with TRBJ1-1, with TRBD1 as a possible D gene (5 bases). This CDR3 is built from 14 residues. Germline lookup yields CDR1 SGHNT and CDR2 YYREEE (reference sequence). V was shortened by 4 bases and J by 0 bases, with 10 bases between the two germline ends. CDR3 sequence: CASSPGGLNTEAFF. In DNA, the CDR3 is TGTGCCAGCAGCCCGGGGGGGTTGAACACTGAAGCTTTCTTT.

The V and J genes are TRBV7-6 and TRBJ1-1, with 10 bases aligning to TRBD1. CDR1 SGHVS and CDR2 FNYEAQ come from the germline V gene. The CDR3 is 15 amino acids. V was clipped by 1 base and J by 5 bases; unmatched bases: 4. CDR3 sequence: CASSLGTGGDTEAFF. CDR3 coding DNA: TGTGCCAGCAGCTTAGGGACAGGGGGGGATACTGAAGCTTTCTTT.

The V gene is TRBV18, the J gene TRBJ1-2, with 7 bases matching TRBD1. Germline V gives CDR1 KGHSH, CDR2 LQKENI. This CDR3 region has 13 residues. Unmatched junction bases numbered 5, after V lost 4 bases and J lost 6 bases. CDR3 coding DNA: TGTGCCAGCTCACGAAGACAGGGAGATGGCTACACCTTC. As protein: CASSRRQGDGYTF.

The CDR3 sequence: CASSSRVHGNQPQHF. The DNA for the CDR3 is TGTGCCAGCAGTTCCAGGGTTCATGGTAATCAGCCCCAGCATTTT. The chain is built from TRBV28 and TRBJ1-5; tentatively, D is TRBD1 (5 bases). The CDR3 is 15 residues long. Deletions cut 4 bases from V and 4 bases from J, with 14 bases between. Looked up from germline, CDR1 is MDHEN and CDR2 is SYDVKM.

V and J are TRBV5-1 and TRBJ2-7, with TRBD2 matching 7 bases. Germline CDR1 and CDR2: SGHRS and YFSETQ. V gave up 4 bases and J gave up 5 bases; unmatched junction bases: 9. This CDR3 is built from 14 residues. CDR3 residues: CASSPAGLRDEQYV. CDR3 bases: TGCGCCAGCAGCCCCGCGGGACTACGGGACGAGCAGTACGTC.

The J gene is TRBJ2-3, the V gene TRBV7-3; D is possibly TRBD2 (5 bases). CDR3 length equals 12 residues. Germline V gives CDR1 SGHTA, CDR2 FQGTGA. The V gene lost 5 bases and the J gene lost 6 bases, with 9 bases spanning the gap. The CDR3 DNA sequence: TGTGCCAGCAGCCGCTCGGGGGATACGCAGTATTTT. This codes for CASSRSGDTQYF. Looking up the rest from reference TRBV7-3 and TRBJ2-3 gives the full variable domain: GAGVSQTPSNKVTEKGKYVELRCDPISGHTALYWYRQSLGQGPEFLIYFQGTGAADDSGLPNDRFFAVRPEGSVSTLKIQRTERGDSAVYLCASSRSGDTQYFGPGTRLTVL.

The rearrangement links TRBV10-3 to TRBJ1-1, with D perhaps TRBD1 (5 bases). Germline assignment: CDR1 ENHRY and CDR2 SYGVKD. This CDR3 has 13 residues. V shed 6 bases and J shed 10 bases, with 18 bases lying between them. Written as DNA, the CDR3 is TGTGCCATCAGCTCAGACGGAGCCCAGGGAGCTTTCTTT. Protein sequence: CAISSDGAQGAFF.